A selection of T cell receptor beta chains follows, all from one sample in a study of beta chain features in type 1 diabetes. Clones were sequenced by immunoSEQ multiplex PCR, and TCRdb holds only the in-frame ones, with some missing. This table has roughly 240,000 clones, 68% appearing once. Sequences were obtained from naive CD4+ T cells from blood. The receptor source for this set is a man under 40 in good health. Both conserved end residues are trimmed from each CDR3.

CDR3aa: ASSYGGQFPRNTQY
j_gene: TRBJ2-3
v_gene: TRBV6-5

CDR3aa: AWSGEQGYGNTIY
j_gene: TRBJ1-3
v_gene: TRBV30

CDR3aa: ASSLIAGELF
j_gene: TRBJ2-2
v_gene: TRBV28

CDR3aa: ATSASGTKLF
j_gene: TRBJ1-4
v_gene: TRBV15

CDR3aa: ASSQDWIRSSMELF
j_gene: TRBJ2-2
v_gene: TRBV14

CDR3aa: ASSTTAQTDKF
j_gene: TRBJ2-1
v_gene: TRBV9

CDR3aa: SLRTGRETQY
j_gene: TRBJ2-5
v_gene: TRBV29-1

CDR3aa: AWSVRGAGETQY
j_gene: TRBJ2-5
v_gene: TRBV30

CDR3aa: ASSSPSGQGREQY
j_gene: TRBJ2-7
v_gene: TRBV7-2

CDR3aa: AIRTREGETQY
j_gene: TRBJ2-5
v_gene: TRBV10-3

CDR3aa: ASSLAGQTNYGYT
j_gene: TRBJ1-2
v_gene: TRBV5-1

CDR3aa: ASSQPTGRNTIY
j_gene: TRBJ1-3
v_gene: TRBV4-1

CDR3aa: ASSLGRGLTSSSYNEQF
j_gene: TRBJ2-1
v_gene: TRBV7-6

CDR3aa: ASSQGEGPNQPQH
j_gene: TRBJ1-5
v_gene: TRBV7-9

CDR3aa: AWSRNQGNQPQH
j_gene: TRBJ1-5
v_gene: TRBV30

CDR3aa: ASSPRGTLRNTEAF
j_gene: TRBJ1-1
v_gene: TRBV27

CDR3aa: AWSVQVTGELF
j_gene: TRBJ2-2
v_gene: TRBV30

CDR3aa: STRSGTHNEQF
j_gene: TRBJ2-1
v_gene: TRBV29-1

CDR3aa: ASSPLAGVWNEQF
j_gene: TRBJ2-1
v_gene: TRBV18

CDR3aa: ASSIGLQAPTGELF
j_gene: TRBJ2-2
v_gene: TRBV19

CDR3aa: ASSSVATETQY
j_gene: TRBJ2-5
v_gene: TRBV7-9

CDR3aa: SAGYNQPQH
j_gene: TRBJ1-5
v_gene: TRBV20-1

CDR3aa: AWTSGRAHEQY
j_gene: TRBJ2-7
v_gene: TRBV30

CDR3aa: AWSVGESNGYT
j_gene: TRBJ1-2
v_gene: TRBV30

CDR3aa: ASRPRGGSYEQY
j_gene: TRBJ2-7
v_gene: TRBV13

CDR3aa: AWAAGGGYT
j_gene: TRBJ1-2
v_gene: TRBV30

CDR3aa: ASSLVGETQY
j_gene: TRBJ2-5
v_gene: TRBV7-2

CDR3aa: AWSATAEAF
j_gene: TRBJ1-1
v_gene: TRBV30

CDR3aa: SVNPGQPYEQY
j_gene: TRBJ2-7
v_gene: TRBV29-1

CDR3aa: AWSFQGNEQF
j_gene: TRBJ2-1
v_gene: TRBV30

CDR3aa: ASSVVTDTQY
j_gene: TRBJ2-3
v_gene: TRBV2

CDR3aa: ASSSAGVLETQY
j_gene: TRBJ2-5
v_gene: TRBV2

CDR3aa: ASSLLDRAKNIQY
j_gene: TRBJ2-4
v_gene: TRBV5-6

CDR3aa: IIHGSDGYT
j_gene: TRBJ1-2
v_gene: TRBV29-1

CDR3aa: ASSVRPQDGELF
j_gene: TRBJ2-2
v_gene: TRBV9

CDR3aa: ASSARGLTTDTQY
j_gene: TRBJ2-3
v_gene: TRBV2

CDR3aa: ASSLRGRTDTQY
j_gene: TRBJ2-3
v_gene: TRBV7-9

CDR3aa: ASSLESSYNSPLH
j_gene: TRBJ1-6
v_gene: TRBV5-1

CDR3aa: ASSSSGRAPDTQY
j_gene: TRBJ2-3
v_gene: TRBV7-2

CDR3aa: ASSPPGHSNQPQH
j_gene: TRBJ1-5
v_gene: TRBV2

CDR3aa: AWSPTVVLNEQF
j_gene: TRBJ2-1
v_gene: TRBV30

CDR3aa: ASSAADRGNNEQF
j_gene: TRBJ2-1
v_gene: TRBV9

CDR3aa: ASSTRDSRLTEAF
j_gene: TRBJ1-1
v_gene: TRBV9

CDR3aa: ASSLVAGLDTQY
j_gene: TRBJ2-3
v_gene: TRBV7-9

CDR3aa: ASSVVGTTSSYEQY
j_gene: TRBJ2-7
v_gene: TRBV5-1

CDR3aa: ASSVGAEVPGELF
j_gene: TRBJ2-2
v_gene: TRBV9

CDR3aa: AISENRESEQY
j_gene: TRBJ2-7
v_gene: TRBV10-3

CDR3aa: ATSRLRELADTQY
j_gene: TRBJ2-3
v_gene: TRBV15

CDR3aa: ATSRSGTGPGETQY
j_gene: TRBJ2-5
v_gene: TRBV15

CDR3aa: SVEAGLNTQY
j_gene: TRBJ2-3
v_gene: TRBV29-1

CDR3aa: ASSLRDFSYNEQF
j_gene: TRBJ2-1
v_gene: TRBV5-4

CDR3aa: ASSELGIGEQY
j_gene: TRBJ2-7
v_gene: TRBV6-1

CDR3aa: ASSQDRGGYPQY
j_gene: TRBJ2-4
v_gene: TRBV4-1

CDR3aa: ASSLSDRGGRGTDTQY
j_gene: TRBJ2-3
v_gene: TRBV7-6

CDR3aa: ASSPVGGNQPQH
j_gene: TRBJ1-5
v_gene: TRBV7-9